Shown below are 10 T cell receptor beta chains from a single sample sequenced in a study of CD8+CD57+ T cells in acquired aplastic anemia. In patients chosen for sequencing, flow cytometry had shown CD8+CD57+ cell expansion. Profiles of TCR beta VDJ and CDR3 were generated from a genomic DNA template. TCRdb independently ran MiXCR on the reads; one entry per CDR3 protein. The table shows some 120,000 distinct CDR3 sequences, with about 43% occurring only once. The sequenced sample consisted of sorted CD4+, CD8+, or CD8+CD57+ T cells (not recorded which) from PBMCs. These receptors came from a human donor with aplastic anemia.

The J gene is TRBJ2-6, the V gene TRBV6-1; D uncertain. Trimming stripped 8 bases from V and 0 bases from J, with 11 bases between. From germline, CDR1 is MNHNS and CDR2 SASEGT. The CDR3 totals 15 residues. In DNA, the CDR3 is TGTGCCAGCGGAATTAAATCCTCTGGGGCCAACGTCCTGACTTTC. Residues: CASGIKSSGANVLTF.

This clonotype was observed at least ten times. The rearrangement links TRBV27 to TRBJ1-2; the D is unclear. V was clipped by 2 bases and J by 4 bases, with 8 bases between them. CDR3 length: 13 amino acids. CDR1 is MNHEY, CDR2 SMNVEV, per germline (reference sequence). CDR3 residues: CASSLSASYGYTF. In nucleotides, the CDR3 is TGTGCCAGCAGTTTAAGTGCCAGCTATGGCTACACCTTC.

V is TRBV15 and J is TRBJ2-5; the match to TRBD1 covers 7 bases. Per germline, CDR1 LNHNV and CDR2 YYDKDF (reference sequence). Trimming at V came to 4 bases and at J to 5 bases, leaving 10 bases not matched to a gene. The CDR3 loop spans 15 amino acids. CDR3 sequence reads: CATSTIRQGGETQYF. Here the CDR3 DNA reads TGTGCCACCAGCACAATAAGACAGGGCGGCGAGACCCAGTACTTC.

Written as DNA, the CDR3 is TGTGCCAGCAGCTTAACAGATACTAACTATGGCTACACCTTC. Translated, it gives CASSLTDTNYGYTF. The chain uses TRBV7-2 and TRBJ1-2; D unclear. The CDR3 covers 14 residues. Trimming removed 2 bases from V and 0 bases from J, with 7 bases in between. From germline, CDR1 is SGHTA and CDR2 FQGNSA.

There are many counts of this clonotype. The V call is TRBV6-1, the J call TRBJ2-3; 7 nucleotides agree with TRBD1. Looked up from germline, CDR1 is MNHNS and CDR2 is SASEGT. The CDR3 contains 15 residues. V was clipped by 0 bases and J by 6 bases; unmatched bases: 6. CDR3 in amino acids: CASSEATGAGDTQYF. The CDR3 DNA sequence: TGTGCCAGCAGTGAAGCTACAGGGGCAGGGGATACGCAGTATTTT.

This clonotype was detected many times. The J gene is TRBJ1-2, the V gene TRBV12-3 or TRBV12-4, with D perhaps TRBD1 (6 bases). The CDR3 is 14 residues long. Trimming removed 8 bases at V and 7 bases at J, with 20 bases between. CDR3 in amino acids: CASRLDRVTGGYTF. The CDR3 DNA reads as TGTGCCAGCCGCCTAGACAGAGTGACAGGTGGCTACACCTTC.

The chain combines TRBV5-1 with TRBJ1-1; 8 bases fit TRBD1. The CDR3 consists of 13 residues. Unmatched junction bases numbered 5, after V lost 2 bases and J lost 8 bases. Germline V lookup: CDR1 SGHRS, CDR2 YFSETQ. This chain's CDR3 is CASSLSGQEEAFF. CDR3 in DNA: TGCGCCAGCAGCTTATCGGGACAGGAAGAAGCTTTCTTT.

This clonotype was observed many times. V and J are TRBV20-1 and TRBJ2-5, with D perhaps given as TRBD1 or TRBD2 (5 bases each). The CDR3 consists of 15 residues. Trimming stripped 3 bases from V and 9 bases from J, with 23 bases between. Germline CDR1 DFQATT, CDR2 SNEGSKA (reference sequence). The CDR3 coding sequence is TGCAGTGCTAGTCCCCCTGAGGGGCCCCTAGGGCCCCAGTACTTC. Its translation is CSASPPEGPLGPQYF.

This clonotype was seen only a few times. The V gene is TRBV28, the J gene TRBJ1-3; a possible D gene is TRBD1 (6 bases). Germline V gene sequence: CDR1 MDHEN, CDR2 SYDVKM. The ends were cut back, 7 bases at V and 0 bases at J, with 13 bases in the middle. The CDR3 runs to 15 residues. CDR3: CASTHRALSGNTIYF. The CDR3 DNA follows: TGTGCCAGCACTCACAGGGCCCTCTCTGGAAACACCATATATTTT.

This clonotype came up many times. The J gene is TRBJ1-5, the V gene TRBV27; D not resolved. The CDR3 has 14 amino acids. The V gene lost 5 bases and the J gene lost 7 bases, with 15 bases spanning the gap. Germline V gene data show CDR1 as MNHEY and CDR2 as SMNVEV (reference sequence). The CDR3: CASSPRPEVQPQHF. CDR3 DNA sequence: TGTGCCAGCAGTCCTCGTCCGGAGGTACAGCCCCAGCATTTT.